These 19 T cell receptor beta chains share one sample of origin, sequenced in a study of T cells in Graves' hyperthyroidism and ophthalmopathy. Template material for amplifying TCR beta CDR3 regions consisted of RNA transcripts. Primed by the HTBI set, a first-round RT-PCR was run on the TCR CDR3. TCRdb re-called the multiplex PCR reads with MiXCR, one entry per CDR3 protein. The repertoire holds hundreds of thousands of distinct CDR3 sequences, with around a sixth as singletons. The source material was blood. Every receptor here comes from a woman between 50 and 59 years old with Graves' hyperthyroidism that later progressed to Graves' ophthalmopathy.

The chain couples TRBV27 to TRBJ2-1; 7 bases are a match to TRBD1. V was clipped by 3 bases and J by 0 bases; unmatched bases: 5. In germline, CDR1 is MNHEY, CDR2 SMNVEV (reference sequence). CDR3 length: 16 residues. In DNA form, the CDR3 reads TGTGCCAGCAGTTTTGTTGGACAGGTCTCCTACAATGAGCAGTTCTTC. It is translated as CASSFVGQVSYNEQFF.

This clonotype was counted at least ten times. This chain connects TRBV27 to TRBJ2-1; TRBD1 might be the D (5 bases). This CDR3 has 16 residues. The germline CDR1 and CDR2 sequences are MNHEY and SMNVEV (reference sequence). V gave up 4 bases and J gave up 4 bases, with 17 bases separating them. CDR3 in DNA: TGTGCCAGCAGTTCCCAACCCCGAGACAGTTACAATGAGCAGTTCTTC. Protein product: CASSSQPRDSYNEQFF.

This clonotype was detected ten times or more. This sequence joins TRBV6-1 and TRBJ1-5, with a possible D match to TRBD1 (5 bases). The CDR3 consists of 14 residues. V lost 3 bases to trimming and J lost 4 bases, with 10 bases between them. Germline CDR1 reads MNHNS; CDR2 reads SASEGT. CDR3 loop: CASSEAGINQPQHF. DNA for the CDR3: TGTGCCAGCAGTGAGGCAGGGATTAATCAGCCCCAGCATTTT.

At least ten counts were recorded for this clonotype. The chain combines TRBV3-1 with TRBJ1-1, with 7 bases that match TRBD1. Germline CDR1 and CDR2: LGHDT and YNNKEL (reference sequence). V was clipped by 2 bases and J by 4 bases; unmatched bases: 7. The CDR3 has 15 residues. Written as DNA, the CDR3 is TGTGCCAGCAGCCAACCAACAGGGGAGGTCACTGAAGCTTTCTTT. Translated: CASSQPTGEVTEAFF.

This rearrangement joins TRBV19 to TRBJ2-1; possibly TRBD1 for D (6 bases). Germline-derived CDR1 and CDR2 are LNHDA and SQIVND (reference sequence). Trimming shortened V by 7 bases and J by 4 bases, and 17 bases separated the two germline ends. This CDR3 is 15 amino acids long. The CDR3 nucleotides are TGTGCCAGTACCCGACCGGGACAACCTTACAATGAGCAGTTCTTC. Its translation: CASTRPGQPYNEQFF.

This clonotype has just a few counts. In DNA, the CDR3 is TGTGCCAGCAGCCAAGGGACAGGGGGCCCCCAGGGCAATCAGCCCCAGCATTTT. This sequence encodes CASSQGTGGPQGNQPQHF. The chain employs TRBV3-1 and TRBJ1-5; 11 bases fit TRBD1. The CDR3 has 18 residues. V shed 1 base and J 2 bases; nucleotides not matched to a gene: 7. Germline-derived CDR1 and CDR2 are LGHDT and YNNKEL (reference sequence).

CDR3 residues: CASSQVQGILVGNYGYTF. CDR3 nucleotide sequence: TGCGCCAGCAGCCAAGTCCAGGGGATCTTAGTCGGTAACTATGGCTACACCTTC. The chain is built from TRBV4-1 and TRBJ1-2; maybe TRBD1 (6 bases). V gave up 1 base and J gave up 1 base, with 19 bases separating them. The CDR3 contains 18 residues. The V gene's germline CDR1 is MGHRA and CDR2 YSYEKL.

This clonotype was observed a handful of times. V is TRBV20-1 and J is TRBJ1-1, with D unclear. The CDR3 is 12 amino acids. V dropped 5 bases and J dropped 4 bases, with 11 bases sitting between them. Germline lookup yields CDR1 DFQATT and CDR2 SNEGSKA (reference sequence). CDR3 coding DNA: TGCAGTGCTCTCGAGGTTGCCACTGAAGCTTTCTTT. Translation: CSALEVATEAFF.

The sample holds many counts of this clonotype. The chain uses TRBV5-1 and TRBJ1-2; the D is unclear. Between the trimmed V and J ends, which lost 1 base and 4 bases, there was a span of 17 bases. This CDR3 comprises 16 residues. Germline loops: CDR1 SGHRS, CDR2 YFSETQ. The chain's CDR3 is CASSLSSGGSVYGYTF. The CDR3 bases are TGCGCCAGCAGCTTGTCTTCAGGCGGTAGCGTCTATGGCTACACCTTC.

The sample holds a few counts of this clonotype. The genes are TRBV6-2 or TRBV6-3 and TRBJ2-3; 11 bases map to TRBD2. Per the germline V gene, CDR1 is MNHEY and CDR2 is SVGEGT. With V trimmed by 6 bases and J by 2 bases, 7 bases remained unmatched. The CDR3 is 16 residues long. The CDR3 loop reads CASRSSGGRVTDTQYF. CDR3 DNA: TGTGCCAGCAGATCTAGCGGGGGGCGGGTCACAGATACGCAGTATTTT.

This chain joins TRBV27 and TRBJ2-2; D is unresolved. The CDR3 loop spans 16 amino acids. V was pared by 3 bases and J by 5 bases, with 16 bases between. Germline V CDR1 and CDR2: MNHEY, SMNVEV (reference sequence). CDR3: CASSFFGFRNTGELFF. CDR3 bases: TGTGCCAGCAGTTTTTTTGGATTTAGAAATACCGGGGAGCTGTTTTTT.

This rearrangement joins TRBV7-3 to TRBJ2-2; the match to TRBD2 covers 10 bases. V trimming: 5 bases; J trimming: 6 bases; junction bases outside the gene matches: 6. The CDR3 sequence is 15 residues long. The germline V gene has CDR1 SGHTA and CDR2 FQGTGA. This CDR3 reads CASSELAGVAGELFF. The CDR3 coding sequence is TGTGCCAGCAGCGAGCTAGCGGGGGTGGCCGGGGAGCTGTTTTTT.

The V and J genes are TRBV7-3 and TRBJ1-2; D is unclear. This CDR3 has 14 residues. V lost 1 base to trimming and J lost 8 bases, with 14 bases between them. Germline V gene data show CDR1 as SGHTA and CDR2 as FQGTGA. The CDR3 here is CASSLKTHQGGYTF. The DNA for the CDR3 is TGTGCCAGCAGCTTAAAGACCCATCAAGGCGGCTACACCTTC.

The V call is TRBV11-3, the J call TRBJ2-3; D may be TRBD2 (6 bases). CDR1 and CDR2 from the germline V gene are SGHNT and YENEEA. V was trimmed by 2 bases and J by 2 bases, leaving 14 bases between them. The CDR3 loop spans 16 amino acids. CDR3 bases: TGTGCCAGCAGCTTAAACGGTCCGGGAGTCACAGATACGCAGTATTTT. It is translated as CASSLNGPGVTDTQYF.

This clonotype occurred a few times. V is TRBV2 and J is TRBJ1-2; 7 bases are shared with TRBD1. The CDR3 sequence is 14 residues long. Looked up from germline, CDR1 is SNHLY and CDR2 is FYNNEI. Losses at the gene ends were 1 base for V and 4 bases for J; bases not matched to a gene: 3. CDR3 sequence: CASSEDRGAYGYTF. The CDR3 DNA reads TGTGCCAGCAGTGAAGACAGGGGCGCCTATGGCTACACCTTC.

This clonotype has only a few counts. The V call is TRBV28, the J call TRBJ1-2; D is perhaps TRBD1 (6 bases). The CDR3 spans 13 residues. Between the trimmed V and J ends, which lost 6 bases and 7 bases, there was a span of 15 bases. Germline V gene data show CDR1 as MDHEN and CDR2 as SYDVKM. CDR3 protein: CASSRGHRPGYTF. The CDR3 nucleotides read TGTGCCAGCAGCCGGGGACACCGACCTGGCTACACCTTC.

The table lists this clonotype with many counts. V gene TRBV11-2 combines with J gene TRBJ2-3, with D possibly matching TRBD1 (5 bases). Germline CDR1 is SGHAT and CDR2 is FQNNGV. The CDR3 is made up of 13 amino acids. V was clipped by 5 bases and J by 6 bases, with 12 bases between them. The CDR3 is CASSTSPGDTQYF. The CDR3 DNA sequence: TGTGCCAGCAGCACCTCGCCAGGGGATACGCAGTATTTT.

There are a few counts of this clonotype. V usage is TRBV19 and J usage is TRBJ2-7; 8 nucleotides line up with TRBD1. The junction had 6 bases not matched to a gene; V was cut back by 4 bases and J by 1 base. The CDR3 sequence is 15 residues long. Germline CDR1 is LNHDA and CDR2 is SQIVND (reference sequence). The CDR3, as DNA: TGTGCCAGTAGTAAAAAGACAGGGGCATCCTACGAGCAGTACTTC. Residues: CASSKKTGASYEQYF.

The chain uses TRBV14 and TRBJ2-7; possibly TRBD1 for D (5 bases). Trimming cost V 3 bases and J 6 bases, with 12 bases left between them. The CDR3 covers 13 residues. In germline, CDR1 is SGHDN, CDR2 FVKESK. CDR3 DNA sequence: TGTGCCAGCAGCCAGTCCAGGGCTGGCGAGCAGTACTTC. This translates into CASSQSRAGEQYF.